These 23 T cell receptor beta chains share one sample of origin, sequenced in a study of blood T cells in healthy people across ages. A J-beta primer mix and a sample-barcoded 5' primer were used in a second PCR of about 7 to 12 cycles. TCRdb re-derived calls from the 5' RACE reads in MiXCR, one entry per CDR3 protein. The table shows 1.5 million to 2 million distinct CDR3 sequences, with roughly 27% occurring only once. Sequenced sample: blood. Receptor source: a woman aged 25 to 39 in good health.

This clonotype was picked up many times. The chain is built from TRBV29-1 and TRBJ2-7; 9 bases agree with TRBD1. The germline gives CDR1 SQVTM, CDR2 ANQGSEA. J gave up 4 bases and V 6 bases, and 7 bases lay outside the gene matches. This CDR3 has 13 residues. CDR3 in amino acids: CSVVMDRGYEQYF. The CDR3 DNA follows: TGCAGCGTGGTGATGGACAGGGGATACGAGCAGTACTTC.

This clonotype was observed at least ten times. Being one base from a much bigger clone, this may be a read error. This rearrangement joins TRBV7-2 to TRBJ2-5; the D is unclear. This CDR3 has 12 amino acids. Deletions cut 6 bases from V and 0 bases from J, with 5 bases between. Germline CDR1 reads SGHTA; CDR2 reads FQGNSA. As DNA, the CDR3 is TGTGCCAGCAGTGTGTACCAAGAGACCCAGTACTTC. Its translation is CASSVYQETQYF.

In its sample, this clonotype was seen many times. The J gene is TRBJ2-7, the V gene TRBV12-3 or TRBV12-4; no reliable D call. CDR3 length: 13 residues. V was shortened by 1 base and J by 5 bases, with 9 bases between the two germline ends. This chain's CDR3 is CASSLGPVHEQYF. The CDR3 nucleotides read TGTGCCAGCAGTTTAGGACCTGTCCACGAGCAGTACTTC.

This rearrangement joins TRBV5-1 to TRBJ2-1; D remains unclear. CDR3 length equals 11 residues. The germline V gene has CDR1 SGHRS and CDR2 YFSETQ. V was trimmed by 3 bases and J by 9 bases, leaving 7 bases between them. This CDR3 reads CASSSPGEQFF. The CDR3 region has the DNA TGCGCCAGCAGCTCCCCCGGTGAGCAGTTCTTC.

This clonotype showed up just a few times. The chain has TRBV6-1 and TRBJ2-3; TRBD2 matches at 9 bases. The CDR3 consists of 15 residues. Trimming at V came to 5 bases and at J to 4 bases, leaving 7 bases not matched to a gene. Germline V gene sequence: CDR1 MNHNS, CDR2 SASEGT. CDR3 amino acids: CASSPSGVVSDTQYF. DNA for the CDR3: TGTGCCAGCAGTCCTAGCGGGGTCGTTTCAGATACGCAGTATTTT.

The chain recombines TRBV3-1 with TRBJ2-5; D may match TRBD1 or TRBD2 (5 bases each). The germline V gene has CDR1 LGHDT and CDR2 YNNKEL (reference sequence). The CDR3 is made up of 15 amino acids. V lost 8 bases to trimming and J lost 5 bases, with 21 bases between them. In nucleotides, the CDR3 is TGTGCCAGCGGGGGTGGGAGCCTGGGTTCGGAGACCCAGTACTTC. This sequence encodes CASGGGSLGSETQYF.

V gene TRBV9 combines with J gene TRBJ2-7; D might be TRBD1 (6 bases). The V gene's germline CDR1 is SGDLS and CDR2 YYNGEE. CDR3 length: 16 amino acids. V was pared by 0 bases and J by 5 bases, with 18 bases between. CDR3 sequence reads: CASSVDSGAKLHEQYF. The CDR3, as DNA: TGTGCCAGCAGCGTAGACTCAGGGGCGAAATTGCACGAGCAGTACTTC.

In its sample, this clonotype was seen a few times. The chain employs TRBV7-9 and TRBJ2-1, with D possibly being TRBD1 (8 bases). Germline loops: CDR1 SEHNR, CDR2 FQNEAQ (reference sequence). CDR3 length: 13 amino acids. CDR3 protein: CDTQGGTGTEQFF. In DNA form, the CDR3 reads TGTGACACCCAGGGAGGGACAGGCACTGAGCAGTTCTTC.

This clonotype was seen at least ten times. For the CDR3, the DNA is TGTGCCAGCAGCAATCCCGGGACTAGTGGGCTAGAGCAGTTCTTC. Translated, it gives CASSNPGTSGLEQFF. This rearrangement joins TRBV4-2 to TRBJ2-1; the match to TRBD2 covers 8 bases. Germline CDR1 reads LGHNA; CDR2 reads YNFKEQ. The CDR3 runs to 15 residues. The V gene end was trimmed by 5 bases and the J gene end by 10 bases; junction bases not matched to a gene: 13.

This clonotype was counted a few times. This sequence joins TRBV18 and TRBJ2-7; 7 positions agree with TRBD2. Trimming at V came to 3 bases and at J to 0 bases, leaving 5 bases not matched to a gene. Germline values: CDR1 KGHSH, CDR2 LQKENI. CDR3 length: 15 amino acids. This chain's CDR3 is CASSPLGEGSYEQYF. The CDR3, as DNA: TGTGCCAGCTCACCGCTTGGGGAGGGCTCCTACGAGCAGTACTTC.

Ten or more counts support this clonotype. V is TRBV5-1 and J is TRBJ2-3, with TRBD2 identical over 10 bases. From germline, CDR1 is SGHRS and CDR2 YFSETQ. With 1 base clipped from V and 4 bases from J, the junction kept 12 bases outside the gene matches. The CDR3 spans 18 residues. The CDR3 spells CASSLSGLAESVSDTQYF. DNA of the CDR3: TGCGCCAGCAGCTTGTCCGGACTAGCGGAATCCGTTTCAGATACGCAGTATTTT.

V gene TRBV4-3 combines with J gene TRBJ1-2; tentative D call: TRBD1 (5 bases). Trimming left V 3 bases short and J 6 bases short, with 17 bases between. Germline V gives CDR1 LGHNA, CDR2 YSLEER. CDR3 size: 15 residues. The CDR3 is CASSHWGDKLDGYTF. CDR3 sequence (DNA): TGCGCCAGCAGCCACTGGGGGGATAAACTCGATGGCTACACCTTC.

V and J are TRBV6-5 and TRBJ1-2; the D gene is possibly TRBD1 (6 bases). CDR3 length: 15 residues. Germline CDR1 MNHEY, CDR2 SVGAGI. The V and J ends lost 1 base and 2 bases respectively, with 11 bases between them. This chain's CDR3 is CASSYLSGGNYGYTF. DNA for the CDR3: TGTGCCAGCAGTTACTTGTCGGGGGGCAACTATGGCTACACCTTC.

The sample holds a few counts of this clonotype. The chain is built from TRBV6-2 or TRBV6-3 and TRBJ2-7; tentative D call: TRBD2 (5 bases). Germline CDR1 reads MNHEY; CDR2 reads SVGEGT. Trimming pared 6 bases from V and 5 bases from J, leaving 14 bases between. CDR3 length: 13 amino acids. The CDR3 spells CASRKNLRDEQYF. The CDR3 region has the DNA TGTGCCAGCAGAAAAAACCTGAGGGACGAGCAGTACTTC.

This sequence joins TRBV5-1 and TRBJ2-7; TRBD2 matches 7 bases. This CDR3 has 12 amino acids. V was pared by 5 bases and J by 5 bases, with 4 bases of the junction left unmatched. Germline V CDR1 and CDR2: SGHRS, YFSETQ. The CDR3 nucleotides are TGCGCCAGCAGGGGGGAGGGCCACGAGCAGTACTTC. The encoded protein is CASRGEGHEQYF. The entire variable domain, with the rest obtained from reference TRBV5-1 and TRBJ2-7, is as follows: KAGVTQTPRYLIKTRGQQVTLSCSPISGHRSVSWYQQTPGQGLQFLFEYFSETQRNKGNFPGRFSGRQFSNSRSEMNVSTLELGDSALYLCASRGEGHEQYFGPGTRLTVT.

This clonotype was counted between two and nine times. The CDR3 sequence: CASSQEEGIGQNTEAFF. For the CDR3, the DNA is TGCGCCAGCAGCCAAGAAGAAGGGATAGGACAGAACACTGAAGCTTTCTTT. The genes are TRBV4-3 and TRBJ1-1; possible D gene TRBD1, 5 bases. V was trimmed by 0 bases and J by 1 base, leaving 15 bases between them. The germline CDR1 and CDR2 sequences are LGHNA and YSLEER. The CDR3 extends over 17 amino acids.

This clonotype was counted only a few times. Given a much more abundant clone one base away, this may be a read error. V and J are TRBV6-5 and TRBJ2-7; D remains unclear. The CDR3 consists of 15 residues. Per germline, CDR1 MNHEY and CDR2 SVGAGI. Here the CDR3 DNA reads TGTGCCAGCAGTTACTCCGGCCGAAGTTCCTACGGGCAGTACTTC. Its protein product is CASSYSGRSSYGQYF.

This chain links TRBV20-1 with TRBJ1-6, with D unclear. The CDR3 has 13 residues. With 0 bases removed from V and 11 bases from J, the gap between germline ends came to 11 bases. Germline V CDR1 and CDR2: DFQATT, SNEGSKA (reference sequence). As DNA, the CDR3 is TGCAGTGCTAGAGATCCCCGGGAGCCACCCCTCCACTTT. It codes for CSARDPREPPLHF.

A word on this clonotype: A read error may be the cause here, since a much bigger clone is one base away. The V gene is TRBV7-2, the J gene TRBJ2-1, with 9 bases matching TRBD2. There are 15 residues in the CDR3. Germline CDR1 reads SGHTA; CDR2 reads FQGNSA. V shed 1 base and J 7 bases; nucleotides not matched to a gene: 5. The CDR3 DNA reads TGTGCCAGCAGCTTAGGCGGGAGGGCGGGGAATGAGCAGTTCTTC. Protein product: CASSLGGRAGNEQFF.

The V call is TRBV28, the J call TRBJ1-2; tentative D call: TRBD1 (6 bases). V was shortened by 3 bases and J by 3 bases, with 11 bases between the two germline ends. The CDR3 length is 14 residues. Per germline, CDR1 MDHEN and CDR2 SYDVKM. The CDR3 here is CASSFRQVHYGYTF. CDR3 nucleotide sequence: TGTGCCAGCAGTTTCCGACAGGTTCACTATGGCTACACCTTC.

This clonotype was counted a few times. The chain couples TRBV20-1 to TRBJ2-5, with 7 bases that match TRBD1. Germline V gives CDR1 DFQATT, CDR2 SNEGSKA (reference sequence). Trimming at V came to 1 base and at J to 2 bases, leaving 7 bases not matched to a gene. The CDR3 has 15 amino acids. This CDR3 is CSARAGQHTQETQYF. For the CDR3, the DNA is TGCAGTGCTAGAGCGGGACAGCATACTCAAGAGACCCAGTACTTC.

In its sample, this clonotype was seen a few times. The chain combines TRBV20-1 with TRBJ2-1; 10 bases line up with TRBD2. The CDR3 has 14 residues. With V trimmed by 1 base and J by 9 bases, 6 bases remained unmatched. Germline CDR1 is DFQATT and CDR2 is SNEGSKA (reference sequence). DNA of the CDR3: TGCAGTGCTAGAGGCGGAGGGACTAGCGTTGAGCAGTTCTTC. It specifies CSARGGGTSVEQFF.

This clonotype occurred many times. In DNA form, the CDR3 reads TGTGCCAGCAGCTATGGGGGGCCGACCTACGAGCAGTACTTC. Translation gives CASSYGGPTYEQYF. The chain combines TRBV5-5 with TRBJ2-7, with D possibly called TRBD1 or TRBD2 (6 bases each). The germline V gene has CDR1 SGHKS and CDR2 YYEKEE (reference sequence). With 3 bases removed from V and 2 bases from J, the gap between germline ends came to 12 bases. The CDR3 runs 14 residues.